A single sample gave rise to the 10 T cell receptor beta chains below, sequenced in a study of shared clonotypes between healthy human individuals. TCRdb's copy holds only in-frame clones and misses some; the assay was immunoSEQ multiplex PCR. Of about 2,500,000 clones listed, 90% to 95% are singletons. Input material: naive CD4+ T cells sorted from blood. This sample's subset: CD45RA+ positively selected. Receptors were obtained from a man younger than 35 in good health.

This sequence joins TRBV18 and TRBJ2-2; 8 bases fit TRBD2. Germline lookup yields CDR1 KGHSH and CDR2 LQKENI. V was pared by 3 bases and J by 7 bases, with 4 bases of the junction left unmatched. The CDR3 is 14 residues long. The chain's CDR3 is CASSPPGTSGELFF. CDR3 nucleotides: TGTGCCAGCTCACCTCCCGGGACTAGCGGGGAGCTGTTTTTT.

This clone was seen only once. CDR3 amino acids: CASSQVLGLDSYNEQFF. The CDR3 DNA reads as TGCGCCAGCAGCCAAGTTCTGGGACTAGATTCCTACAATGAGCAGTTCTTC. The V gene is TRBV4-1, the J gene TRBJ2-1; 8 bases line up with TRBD2. Germline CDR1 is MGHRA and CDR2 is YSYEKL. The junction had 6 bases not matched to a gene; V was cut back by 1 base and J by 1 base. This CDR3 is built from 17 residues.

The chain joins TRBV5-1 to TRBJ2-1, with 9 nucleotides matching TRBD1. Germline V gives CDR1 SGHRS, CDR2 YFSETQ. Trimming removed 6 bases from V and 6 bases from J; junction bases left unmatched: 4. The CDR3 runs 13 residues. Here the CDR3 reads CASTLTGGNEQFF. In DNA, the CDR3 is TGCGCCAGCACCCTGACAGGGGGCAATGAGCAGTTCTTC. The variable domain in full, with the rest retrieved from reference TRBV5-1 and TRBJ2-1, is KAGVTQTPRYLIKTRGQQVTLSCSPISGHRSVSWYQQTPGQGLQFLFEYFSETQRNKGNFPGRFSGRQFSNSRSEMNVSTLELGDSALYLCASTLTGGNEQFFGPGTRLTVL.

The chain carries TRBV6-5 and TRBJ1-3, with no clear D. The CDR3 has 14 residues. V dropped 4 bases and J dropped 3 bases, with 10 bases sitting between them. Germline V lookup: CDR1 MNHEY, CDR2 SVGAGI. This chain's CDR3 is CASSSSGLGNTIYF. The CDR3 bases are TGTGCCAGCAGTTCGTCAGGTCTTGGAAACACCATATATTTT.

DNA for the CDR3: TGTGCCAGCAGTTCGTCCGGGAGTAGCAATCAGCCCCAGCATTTT. This sequence encodes CASSSSGSSNQPQHF. The gene calls are TRBV6-5 and TRBJ1-5; the D is unclear. Germline V gene sequence: CDR1 MNHEY, CDR2 SVGAGI. Trimming cost V 4 bases and J 0 bases, with 10 bases left between them. The CDR3 has 15 amino acids.

CDR3: CASTTIPGGEKLFF. The CDR3 DNA reads TGTGCCAGCACCACCATCCCGGGGGGTGAAAAACTGTTTTTT. The rearrangement links TRBV6-6 to TRBJ1-4, with D maybe TRBD1 (5 bases). The length of the CDR3 is 14 residues. The V end lost 7 bases, the J end lost 7 bases, and 16 bases lay between the germline ends. CDR1 and CDR2 (germline): MNHNY, SVGAGI (reference sequence).

The chain employs TRBV9 and TRBJ2-1, with D tentatively TRBD2 (6 bases). Trimming removed 3 bases from V and 7 bases from J, with 8 bases in between. Germline CDR1 reads SGDLS; CDR2 reads YYNGEE. This CDR3 has 12 residues. CDR3: CASSGRANEQFF. DNA for the CDR3: TGTGCCAGCAGCGGGAGGGCTAATGAGCAGTTCTTC.

This chain uses TRBV28 with TRBJ1-2; a weak D match, TRBD1 (5 bases). The CDR3 is 15 amino acids. Trimming took off 1 base at V and 0 bases at J, with 9 bases between the two ends. The germline V gene has CDR1 MDHEN and CDR2 SYDVKM. CDR3 amino acids: CASSLSMTANYGYTF. The CDR3 nucleotides are TGTGCCAGCAGTTTATCGATGACAGCTAACTATGGCTACACCTTC.

The chain carries TRBV18 and TRBJ1-3; D gene ambiguous. The CDR3 sequence is 13 residues long. Germline V gene data show CDR1 as KGHSH and CDR2 as LQKENI. Trimming stripped 3 bases from V and 8 bases from J, with 11 bases between. DNA for the CDR3: TGTGCCAGCTCACCTACCCCAAGGGACACCATATATTTT. Translation: CASSPTPRDTIYF. Looking up the rest from reference TRBV18 and TRBJ1-3 gives the full variable domain: NAGVMQNPRHLVRRRGQEARLRCSPMKGHSHVYWYRQLPEEGLKFMVYLQKENIIDESGMPKERFSAEFPKEGPSILRIQQVVRGDSAAYFCASSPTPRDTIYFGEGSWLTVV.

As for this clone: Other DNA variants within this sample encode the same CDR3. The rearrangement links TRBV5-1 to TRBJ2-7; 9 nucleotides align to TRBD1. The CDR3 contains 13 residues. V was clipped by 4 bases and J by 3 bases; unmatched bases: 2. The V gene's germline CDR1 is SGHRS and CDR2 YFSETQ. CDR3 amino acids: CASSRTGDYEQYF. The CDR3 DNA sequence: TGCGCCAGCAGCCGGACAGGGGACTACGAGCAGTACTTC.